This TCR beta chain was retrieved from a study of blood T cell repertoires in COVID-19. Repertoires were generated with immunoSEQ multiplex PCR, while TCRdb's copy carries only in-frame clones and drops some. The sample has about 180,000 clones, 80% seen once; the top ten hold around 15%. The specimen was PBMCs or T cells enriched from blood (not recorded which). This sequence was found in a man between 60 and 70 years old who had been exposed to COVID-19.

The CDR3 region is CASSWGHRGEPQHF. In DNA form, the CDR3 reads TGTGCCAGCAGCTGGGGACACCGGGGGGAGCCCCAGCATTTT. The chain links TRBV28 to TRBJ1-5; tentative D call: TRBD1 (6 bases). Trimming removed 6 bases at V and 8 bases at J, with 17 bases between. The CDR3 sequence is 14 residues long. Germline loops: CDR1 MDHEN, CDR2 SYDVKM. Using reference TRBV28 and TRBJ1-5 for the parts outside the CDR3, the full variable domain is DVKVTQSSRYLVKRTGEKVFLECVQDMDHENMFWYRQDPGLGLRLIYFSYDVKMKEKGDIPEGYSVSREKKERFSLILESASTNQTSMYLCASSWGHRGEPQHFGDGTRLSIL.